This T cell receptor (beta chain) was captured in a study of metastatic and nonmetastatic thyroid tumors. Study details: Both malignant and benign thyroid patients supplied peripheral blood and tumor or nodule tissue samples, across which the repertoires of these patients were then compared.

This clone was recorded at least ten times. The antigen remains unidentified. Original data processing: Built for papillary thyroid cancer, a distant-metastasis classifier drew on CDR3 differences across clinicopathological groups. Using MiXCR, TCRdb reanalyzed the PCR reads. TCRdb, not the authors, supplied the V and J calls. The sample has about 69,000 clones, 12% to 15% seen once; the top ten hold over 6%. General study points: Benign nodules reportedly had significantly lower TCR beta diversity than malignant thyroid tumors in blood and tumor.

Thyroid surgery was performed in patients who had received no treatment beforehand. Germline CDR1 and CDR2: SGHNT and YENEEA. This CDR3 region has 15 residues. Trimming pared 2 bases from V and 1 base from J, leaving 8 bases between. The genes are TRBV11-3 and TRBJ2-2; no definite D call. Sequencing was performed on blood. The TCR sequence derives from a male donor with papillary thyroid cancer or a benign thyroid nodule (not recorded which). Some clones in this sample may be carry-over from other donors' samples. CDR3 amino acids: CASSLIGRNTGELFF. CDR3 nucleotides: TGTGCCAGCAGCTTAATAGGGCGGAACACCGGGGAGCTGTTTTTT.